What follows describes a single TCR beta chain. Antigen specificity is unknown. Per donor, roughly 2.5 ml of blood was collected and frozen. This sample stems from a study of monozygotic twins with inflammatory bowel disease. Broader study findings: The authors note that differing immunosuppressive treatments may have added variability to patient repertoires.

Germline CDR1 is MGHRA and CDR2 is YSYEKL. The CDR3 totals 21 residues. With the 5' RACE reads reprocessed, TCRdb shows one record per CDR3 protein and no DNA. The sample table sets out around 450,000 distinct CDR3 sequences. The sequence came from a human donor with ulcerative colitis or Crohn's disease, or a healthy co-twin of an affected twin (not recorded which). V and J are TRBV4-1 and TRBJ2-1; no DNA is available, so the TRBD1 call from TCRdb remains unchecked. Sequenced sample: blood. CDR3 sequence: CASSQVYDGINYEESNNEQFF.